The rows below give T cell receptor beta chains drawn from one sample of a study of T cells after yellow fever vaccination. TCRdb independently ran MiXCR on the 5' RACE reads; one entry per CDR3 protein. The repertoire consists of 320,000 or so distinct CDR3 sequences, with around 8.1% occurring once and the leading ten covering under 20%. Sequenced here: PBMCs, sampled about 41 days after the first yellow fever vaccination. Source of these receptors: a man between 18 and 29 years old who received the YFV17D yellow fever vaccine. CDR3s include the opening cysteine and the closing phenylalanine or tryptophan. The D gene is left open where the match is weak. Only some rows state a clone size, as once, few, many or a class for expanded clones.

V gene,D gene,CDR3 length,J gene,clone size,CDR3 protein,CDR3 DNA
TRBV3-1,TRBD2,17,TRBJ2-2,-,CASSQRAGGLYTGELFF,TGTGCCAGCAGCCAACGAGCGGGGGGGTTGTACACCGGGGAGCTGTTTTTT
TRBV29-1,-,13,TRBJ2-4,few,CSVEEIAGNIQYF,TGCAGCGTTGAAGAAATCGCCGGGAACATTCAGTACTTC
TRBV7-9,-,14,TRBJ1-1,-,CASSLEGTPREAFF,TGTGCCAGCAGCTTAGAGGGGACACCCCGGGAAGCTTTCTTT
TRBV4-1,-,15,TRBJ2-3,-,CASSSAGGGEDTQYF,TGCGCCAGCAGCTCTGCGGGTGGGGGAGAGGATACGCAGTATTTT
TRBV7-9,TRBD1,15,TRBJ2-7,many,CASSSHRDRGYEQYF,TGTGCCAGCAGCTCTCACCGGGACAGGGGCTACGAGCAGTACTTC
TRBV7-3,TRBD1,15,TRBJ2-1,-,CASSLWTGVYNEQFF,TGTGCCAGCAGCTTATGGACAGGGGTCTACAATGAGCAGTTCTTC
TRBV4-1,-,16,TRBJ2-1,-,CASSQAHPGATHEQFF,TGCGCCAGCAGCCAAGCGCATCCGGGGGCCACCCATGAGCAGTTCTTC
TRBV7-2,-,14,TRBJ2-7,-,CASSPQSGGDEQYF,TGTGCCAGCAGCCCCCAGTCTGGGGGCGACGAGCAGTACTTC
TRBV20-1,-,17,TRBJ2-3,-,CSARDFGAGLRSDTQYF,TGCAGTGCTAGAGATTTTGGGGCAGGGCTCCGTTCCGATACGCAGTATTTT
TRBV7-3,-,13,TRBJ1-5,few,CASSVTGGQPQHF,TGTGCCAGCAGCGTGACAGGTGGTCAGCCCCAGCATTTT
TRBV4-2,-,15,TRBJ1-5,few,CASSPGKGDNQPQHF,TGTGCCAGCAGCCCTGGTAAAGGAGACAATCAGCCCCAGCATTTT
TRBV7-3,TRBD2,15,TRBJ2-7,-,CASSLTSGGASEQYF,TGTGCCAGCAGCTTAACTAGCGGGGGGGCCTCCGAGCAGTACTTC
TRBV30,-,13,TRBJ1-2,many,CASPYPGDRPPVF,TGTGCCTCCCCTTACCCGGGGGATCGCCCCCCAGTCTTC
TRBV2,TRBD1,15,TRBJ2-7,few,CASRMGQDFSYEQYF,TGTGCCAGCAGGATGGGACAGGACTTTTCCTACGAGCAGTACTTC
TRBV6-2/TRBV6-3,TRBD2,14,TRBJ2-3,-,CASTAGESTDTQYF,TGTGCCAGCACCGCGGGGGAGAGCACAGATACGCAGTATTTT
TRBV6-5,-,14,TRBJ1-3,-,CASSSASSGNTIYF,TGTGCCAGCAGTTCTGCCTCCTCTGGAAACACCATATATTTT
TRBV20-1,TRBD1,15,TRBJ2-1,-,CSATRTGTRFGEQFF,TGCAGTGCCACCCGGACAGGGACGAGGTTTGGTGAGCAGTTCTTC
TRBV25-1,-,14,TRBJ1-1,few,CASSSGAGVTEAFF,TGTGCCAGCTCGTCAGGGGCCGGAGTCACTGAAGCTTTCTTT
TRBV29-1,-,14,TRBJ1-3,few,CSVETVDSGNTIYF,TGCAGCGTCGAGACAGTAGACTCTGGAAACACCATATATTTT
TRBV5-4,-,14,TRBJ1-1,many,CASSLLGAGTEAFF,TGTGCCAGCAGCTTGTTGGGGGCGGGCACTGAAGCTTTCTTT
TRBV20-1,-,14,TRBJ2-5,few,CSARGPAAPGAQYF,TGCAGTGCTAGAGGCCCGGCGGCCCCAGGGGCCCAGTACTTC
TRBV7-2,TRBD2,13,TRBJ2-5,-,CASSRGGSETQYF,TGTGCCAGCAGCCGCGGGGGGTCAGAGACCCAGTACTTC